This is a list of T cell receptor beta chains from one sample in a study of identical twins. Each CDR3 protein gets one entry after TCRdb re-called the 5' RACE reads with MiXCR. The sample lists approximately 210,000 distinct CDR3 sequences; approximately 9% were seen once. Sample: memory (CD45RO+) T cells sorted from blood. These receptors were obtained from a woman between 18 and 29 years old in good health. Each CDR3 is given with its conserved first and last residue. Fields, in order: D gene, clone size, V gene, J gene, CDR3 DNA, CDR3 protein. A D gene is named only where the DNA matches it firmly. Clone size is not always given. Where it is, it says once, few, many or a class for expanded clones.

TRBD1	many	TRBV5-1	TRBJ2-1	TGCGCCAGCAGCGGAGGGACAGGGGGGTTATACAATGAGCAGTTCTTC	CASSGGTGGLYNEQFF
-	many	TRBV5-1	TRBJ1-1	TGCGCCAGCAGCTTGGGGCAGGGGAAAATGAACACTGAAGCTTTCTTT	CASSLGQGKMNTEAFF
-	few	TRBV7-9	TRBJ2-5	TGTGCCAGCAGCCTGGATCAGGGTTTCCAAGAGACCCAGTACTTC	CASSLDQGFQETQYF
-	-	TRBV15	TRBJ1-2	TGTGCCACCAGTAGGACTGGTGGCTACACCTTC	CATSRTGGYTF
-	-	TRBV29-1	TRBJ2-7	TGCAGCGTTGAGGGGGCAGGGACCTACGAGCAGTACTTC	CSVEGAGTYEQYF
-	-	TRBV7-8	TRBJ2-7	TGTGCCAGCAGCTTAGAGGGAGGCCTCTACGAGCAGTACTTC	CASSLEGGLYEQYF
TRBD1	-	TRBV20-1	TRBJ1-4	TGCAGTGCTCACGACCGGCAGGGGGCAACTAATGAAAAACTGTTTTTT	CSAHDRQGATNEKLFF
TRBD1	few	TRBV6-4	TRBJ2-3	TGTGCCAGCAGTCCCGGGACAGGGGGCACAGATACGCAGTATTTT	CASSPGTGGTDTQYF
-	-	TRBV12-3/TRBV12-4	TRBJ2-2	TGTGCCAGCAGCCTCGACATAACCGGGGAGCTGTTTTTT	CASSLDITGELFF
-	few	TRBV11-1	TRBJ1-5	TGTGCCAGCAGCTTTGGTGGGGCCGGTTATTTTAGCAATCAGCCCCAGCATTTT	CASSFGGAGYFSNQPQHF
-	-	TRBV7-6	TRBJ2-5	TGTGCCAGCAGCTCCCCCGGGGCCCAAGAGACCCAGTACTTC	CASSSPGAQETQYF
-	few	TRBV19	TRBJ1-3	TGTGCCAGTATTCGGCGGGACACTGGAAACACCATATATTTT	CASIRRDTGNTIYF
TRBD2	few	TRBV7-9	TRBJ2-7	TGTGCCAGCAGTGACCTAGCGGGAGAAGGGGGGGAGCAGTACTTC	CASSDLAGEGGEQYF
-	-	TRBV7-9	TRBJ1-2	TGTGCCAGCAGCTATAGCCTGACAGAGAGGCATGGCTACACCTTC	CASSYSLTERHGYTF
TRBD1	few	TRBV6-1	TRBJ1-6	TGTGCCAGCGGATTTCAGGGGGCGAAATCACCCCTCCACTTT	CASGFQGAKSPLHF
-	few	TRBV11-2	TRBJ2-7	TGTGCCAGCAGCTTAGGGAGGTACGAGCAGTACTTC	CASSLGRYEQYF
TRBD2	-	TRBV5-1	TRBJ2-1	TGCGCCAGCAGCGCGGGACTAGCGGTTCTGTCCTACAATGAGCAGTTCTTC	CASSAGLAVLSYNEQFF
-	many	TRBV12-3/TRBV12-4	TRBJ1-5	TGTGCCAGCAGTTATAGCAATCAGCCCCAGCATTTT	CASSYSNQPQHF
-	-	TRBV12-3/TRBV12-4	TRBJ2-3	TGTGCCAGCAAAAGTTTTGGGGACGTCGTTCCAGATACGCAGTATTTT	CASKSFGDVVPDTQYF
-	few	TRBV15	TRBJ1-2	TGTGCCACCAGCAGATGGTCGGGCGGCTACACCTTC	CATSRWSGGYTF
-	few	TRBV5-6	TRBJ2-1	TGTGCCAGCAACATTGACTACCCCAACTACAATGAGCAGTTCTTC	CASNIDYPNYNEQFF
TRBD1	-	TRBV20-1	TRBJ1-2	TGCAGTGCTGGAAACAGGGGAAACTATGGCTACACCTTC	CSAGNRGNYGYTF
-	many	TRBV3-1	TRBJ1-5	TGTGCCAGCAGCCAAGCCACCCATCAGCCCCAGCATTTT	CASSQATHQPQHF
-	few	TRBV20-1	TRBJ2-6	TGCAGTGCTAGGCCCTCTGGGGCCAACGTCCTGACTTTC	CSARPSGANVLTF
-	many	TRBV20-1	TRBJ2-4	TGCAGTGCTAGCGGCCTAGCCAAAAACATTCAGTACTTC	CSASGLAKNIQYF
-	many	TRBV20-1	TRBJ2-7	TGCAGTGCGGAAAAAAGGGGGGGGTACGAGCAGTACTTC	CSAEKRGGYEQYF
-	many	TRBV3-1	TRBJ1-1	TGTGCCAGCAGCCAACAGGGTGCCACTGAAGCTTTCTTT	CASSQQGATEAFF
-	many	TRBV29-1	TRBJ1-1	TGCAGCGTTGTTAGGGAGGGGAAGGACACTGAAGCTTTCTTT	CSVVREGKDTEAFF
TRBD2	few	TRBV7-7	TRBJ2-5	TGTGCCAGCAGCTCCCTAGCGGGAGAGGGTGGGAAGACCCAGTACTTC	CASSSLAGEGGKTQYF
TRBD2	few	TRBV4-3	TRBJ2-7	TGCGCCAGCAGCCAAGAGCGGGGGGACTACGAGCAGTACTTC	CASSQERGDYEQYF
-	-	TRBV7-9	TRBJ2-3	TGTGCCAGCAGCTTAGTCGGGGGTGAAGATACGCAGTATTTT	CASSLVGGEDTQYF
-	few	TRBV20-1	TRBJ2-5	TGCAGTCTAGAGAGGGGGGGCCTATTTCGTCTCGAGACCCAGTACTTC	CSLERGGLFRLETQYF
-	few	TRBV6-6	TRBJ2-1	TGTGCCAGCAATCCACCTACACGGGATGAGCAGTTCTTC	CASNPPTRDEQFF
-	few	TRBV5-1	TRBJ2-7	TGCGCCAGCAGCCCCTGGGACCCAACCTACGAGCAGTACTTC	CASSPWDPTYEQYF
TRBD2	-	TRBV7-2	TRBJ2-7	TGTGCCAGCAGCGACATTCTAGCGGGAGTTGACGAGCAGTACTTC	CASSDILAGVDEQYF
TRBD2	many	TRBV12-3/TRBV12-4	TRBJ2-5	TGTGCCAGCAGCCCCTACCGACTAGCGACACAAGAGACCCAGTACTTC	CASSPYRLATQETQYF
-	-	TRBV12-3/TRBV12-4	TRBJ1-2	TGTGCCAGCAGCCTAGGTATTGGCTACACCTTC	CASSLGIGYTF
TRBD1	-	TRBV10-3	TRBJ2-1	TGTGCCATCAGCGACCCGGACAGGGGACACAATGAGCAGTTCTTC	CAISDPDRGHNEQFF
TRBD1	-	TRBV19	TRBJ1-4	TGTGCCAGTAGTCTTCGGTACGACAGGGGGCCGCGACGGTACAAACTGTTTTTT	CASSLRYDRGPRRYKLFF
-	many	TRBV25-1	TRBJ1-6	TGTGCCAGCAGTGGGACAAATAATTCACCCCTCCACTTT	CASSGTNNSPLHF
-	few	TRBV29-1	TRBJ2-1	TGCAGCGGCGGACAGCTTTACAATGAGCAGTTCTTC	CSGGQLYNEQFF
-	few	TRBV27	TRBJ2-2	TGTGCCAGCAGTTTTTTAGTGGGGGCGGTTGTTACCGGGGAGCTGTTTTTT	CASSFLVGAVVTGELFF
-	many	TRBV5-6	TRBJ2-3	TGTGCCAGCAGCTTGTCCGCGGGGCCCGGGCATACGCAGTATTTT	CASSLSAGPGHTQYF
-	many	TRBV7-2	TRBJ2-7	TGTGCCAGCAGCTTAGTAGCCAGGGACGAGCAGTACTTC	CASSLVARDEQYF
TRBD1	few	TRBV27	TRBJ1-1	TGTGCCAGCAGTCGAACCCGAGGGACAGGGAACACTGAAGCTTTCTTT	CASSRTRGTGNTEAFF
-	few	TRBV6-2/TRBV6-3	TRBJ2-1	TGTGCCAGCAGCCTAATACAGACCCGGGGATCAGGACAGCCCCACAATGAGCAGTTCTTC	CASSLIQTRGSGQPHNEQFF
TRBD2	many	TRBV5-6	TRBJ2-3	TGTGCCAGCAGACTCCGACTAGCGGCAGATACGCAGTATTTT	CASRLRLAADTQYF
TRBD1	-	TRBV20-1	TRBJ2-1	TGCAGTGCTAGCAGGGGGCGCGGGAATGAGCAGTTCTTC	CSASRGRGNEQFF
-	-	TRBV4-3	TRBJ1-1	TGCGCCAGCAGCCAAGAGTTTTACGGCACTGAAGCTTTCTTT	CASSQEFYGTEAFF
TRBD2	many	TRBV9	TRBJ2-1	TGTGCCAGCAGCTTCCTAGGACTAGCGGGGGGGGATGAGCAGTTCTTC	CASSFLGLAGGDEQFF
-	few	TRBV14	TRBJ2-1	TGTGCCAGCAGCCAAAGTGGCCTGAATGAGCAGTTCTTC	CASSQSGLNEQFF
TRBD2	many	TRBV28	TRBJ2-7	TGTGCCAGCAGTTTCCTCTCCGGGGGAGGGGACGAGCAGTACTTC	CASSFLSGGGDEQYF
TRBD2	-	TRBV6-1	TRBJ2-1	TGTGCCAGCAAAACTAGCGGGAGCAAATTCGCGGGCTACAATGAGCAGTTCTTC	CASKTSGSKFAGYNEQFF
-	-	TRBV11-2	TRBJ1-5	TGTGCCAGCAGCTTAGGCAGGGTTGGGCAGCCCCAGCATTTT	CASSLGRVGQPQHF
-	-	TRBV11-2	TRBJ2-2	TGTGCCAGCAGCGATCGAGCGGACACCGGGGAGCTGTTTTTT	CASSDRADTGELFF
-	-	TRBV11-2	TRBJ1-4	TGTGCCAGCAGCCGGGGGGGTACAACTAATGAAAAACTGTTTTTT	CASSRGGTTNEKLFF
-	few	TRBV3-1	TRBJ1-5	TGTGCCAGCAGCCAAGAAGGTGGGCGGGGTGGGCCCCAGCATTTT	CASSQEGGRGGPQHF
-	few	TRBV5-6	TRBJ2-7	TGTGCCAGCAGCGCTGCGGCGGGATATAAGCAGTACTTC	CASSAAAGYKQYF
-	-	TRBV5-4	TRBJ2-7	TGTGCCAGCAGCGTCTCAGGGGTCCACGAGCAGTACTTC	CASSVSGVHEQYF
-	-	TRBV6-1	TRBJ2-7	TGTGCCAGCAGTCCCGAGGCGGTAGAAACCTACGAGCAGTACTTC	CASSPEAVETYEQYF